Listed below are T cell receptor beta chains from one sample, sequenced in a study of response to subunit inactivated influenza vaccine. TCRdb independently ran MiXCR on the RT-PCR reads; one entry per CDR3 protein. This sample has 400,000 to 650,000 distinct CDR3 sequences, with roughly 7.6% found just once. Specimen: PBMCs from blood, collected less than 30 months after vaccination. These receptors were taken from a man aged 50-75 years who received an inactivated influenza vaccine. The CDR3 runs from the conserved cysteine through the conserved F or W.

j_gene,v_gene,CDR3aa
TRBJ1-2,TRBV29-1,CSVESGRGYGYTF
TRBJ1-6,TRBV2,CATATDNSPLHF
TRBJ2-1,TRBV24-1,CATSETGTPQFF
TRBJ1-5,TRBV3-1,CASSQEGTGHQPQHF
TRBJ2-5,TRBV20-1,CSARDGRVQETQYF
TRBJ2-4,TRBV5-5,CASSLMLGSQNIQYF
TRBJ2-3,TRBV6-1,CASSEASTDTQYF
TRBJ2-5,TRBV20-1,CSAPVGQETQYF
TRBJ2-1,TRBV27,CASSSDSGASGYNEQFF
TRBJ1-2,TRBV5-1,CASSLARGPLYTF
TRBJ2-7,TRBV11-2,CASSLVRVGYEQYF
TRBJ2-7,TRBV20-1,CSAKTGGNYEQYF
TRBJ2-2,TRBV28,CASSSNLAGAGTGELFF
TRBJ2-7,TRBV12-3/TRBV12-4,CASSLHGSYEQYF
TRBJ1-3,TRBV25-1,CASSHGGHSGNTIYF
TRBJ2-1,TRBV27,CASSDTRNEQFF
TRBJ2-3,TRBV2,CARSRGTDTQYF
TRBJ1-5,TRBV19,CASSINRQGSQPQHF
TRBJ2-1,TRBV18,CASSPAVPSIRSYNEQFF
TRBJ2-7,TRBV20-1,CSAGLLGVGLGDEQYF
TRBJ1-4,TRBV9,CASSVSPTGNEKLFF
TRBJ2-1,TRBV5-1,CASRPDGGGADEQFF
TRBJ2-2,TRBV5-4,CASGTSGNTGELFF
TRBJ2-7,TRBV7-2,CPSSLGQGGEQYF
TRBJ2-7,TRBV12-3/TRBV12-4,CASSLAGTVSYEQYF
TRBJ1-1,TRBV5-1,CASSTGPGTGVLWNTEAFF
TRBJ2-3,TRBV4-2,CASSQEGGRTSTDTQYF
TRBJ1-1,TRBV10-3,CAISARGEIVEAFF
TRBJ1-3,TRBV3-1,CASSPTRFSGNTIYF
TRBJ1-4,TRBV12-3/TRBV12-4,CASSFNEKLFF
TRBJ2-3,TRBV5-1,CASSLGPSGRVTDTQYF
TRBJ2-1,TRBV27,CASSFGFVRENGNEQFF
TRBJ2-1,TRBV7-2,CASSLRAGEQQFF